This T cell receptor beta chain was observed in a study of CD8+CD57+ T cells in acquired aplastic anemia. Notes on the study in general: Overlapping CD8+ CDR3 repertoires of patients and controls contained twenty-nine shared sequences.

Regarding this clonotype: What it recognizes is unknown.

The CDR3 has 13 amino acids. CDR1 and CDR2 (germline): SGDLS, YYNGEE. V shed 3 bases, J shed 8 bases, and the junction held 4 bases outside the gene matches. Using genomic DNA as the template, TCR beta VDJ and CDR3 profiling was carried out. MiXCR, run by TCRdb on the reads, gives a single entry per CDR3 protein. The repertoire holds tens of thousands of distinct CDR3 sequences, with around 76% as singletons. The chain recombines TRBV9 with TRBJ2-3, with 9 bases matching TRBD1. The receptor was derived from a human donor in good health, serving as a control. Source material: sorted CD4+, CD8+, or CD8+CD57+ T cells (not recorded which) from PBMCs. CDR3 nucleotide sequence: TGTGCCAGCAGCGCAAGACAGGGGGTTACGCAGTATTTT. It is translated as CASSARQGVTQYF.